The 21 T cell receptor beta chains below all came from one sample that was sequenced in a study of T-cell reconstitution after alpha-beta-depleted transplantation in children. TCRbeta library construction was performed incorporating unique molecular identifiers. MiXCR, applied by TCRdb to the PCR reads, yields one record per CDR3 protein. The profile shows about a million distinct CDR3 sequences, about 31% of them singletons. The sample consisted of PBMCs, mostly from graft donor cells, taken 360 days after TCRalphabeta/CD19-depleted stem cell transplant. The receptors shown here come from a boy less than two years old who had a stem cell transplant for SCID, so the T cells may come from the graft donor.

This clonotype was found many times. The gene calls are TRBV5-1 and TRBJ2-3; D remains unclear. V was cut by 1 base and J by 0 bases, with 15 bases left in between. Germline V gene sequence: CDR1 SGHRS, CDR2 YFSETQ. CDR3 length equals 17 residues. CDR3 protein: CASSLRSWSASTDTQYF. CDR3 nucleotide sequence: TGCGCCAGCAGCTTGCGGTCTTGGTCTGCTAGCACAGATACGCAGTATTTT.

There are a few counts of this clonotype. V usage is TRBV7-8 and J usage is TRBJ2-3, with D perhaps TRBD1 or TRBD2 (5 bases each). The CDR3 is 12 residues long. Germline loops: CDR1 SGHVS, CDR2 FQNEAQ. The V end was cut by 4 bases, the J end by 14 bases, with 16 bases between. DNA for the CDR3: TGTGCCAGCAGCTCTTCTACGGGGCCCGGGTATTTT. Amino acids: CASSSSTGPGYF.

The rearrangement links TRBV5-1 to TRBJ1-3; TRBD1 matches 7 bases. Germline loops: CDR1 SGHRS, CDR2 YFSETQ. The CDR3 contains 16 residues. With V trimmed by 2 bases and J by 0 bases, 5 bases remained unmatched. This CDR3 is CASSFWTGASGNTIYF. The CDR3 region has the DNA TGCGCCAGCAGCTTTTGGACAGGTGCCTCTGGAAACACCATATATTTT.

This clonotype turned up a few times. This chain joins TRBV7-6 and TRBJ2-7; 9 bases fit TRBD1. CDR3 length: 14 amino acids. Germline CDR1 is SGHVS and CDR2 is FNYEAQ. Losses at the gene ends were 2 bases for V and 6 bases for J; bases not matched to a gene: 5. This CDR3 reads CASSLWDRASEQYF. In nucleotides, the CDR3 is TGTGCCAGCAGCTTATGGGACAGGGCGTCCGAGCAGTACTTC.

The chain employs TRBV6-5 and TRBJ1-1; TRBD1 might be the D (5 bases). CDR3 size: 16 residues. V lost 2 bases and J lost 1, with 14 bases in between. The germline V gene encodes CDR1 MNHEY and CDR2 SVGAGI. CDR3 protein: CASSYGREQENTEAFF. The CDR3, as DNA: TGTGCCAGCAGTTACGGTCGGGAACAGGAGAACACTGAAGCTTTCTTT.

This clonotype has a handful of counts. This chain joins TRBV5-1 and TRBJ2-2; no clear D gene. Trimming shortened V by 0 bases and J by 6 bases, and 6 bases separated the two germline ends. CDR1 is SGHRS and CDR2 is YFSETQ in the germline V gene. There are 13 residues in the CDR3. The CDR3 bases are TGCGCCAGCAGCTTGGCCCTTTCCGGGGAGCTGTTTTTT. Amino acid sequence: CASSLALSGELFF.

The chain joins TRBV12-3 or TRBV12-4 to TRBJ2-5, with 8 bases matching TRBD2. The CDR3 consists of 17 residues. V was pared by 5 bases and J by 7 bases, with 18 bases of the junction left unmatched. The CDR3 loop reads CASSPRLSRGAHRTQYF. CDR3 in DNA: TGTGCCAGCAGTCCCCGACTTTCGCGGGGGGCCCACCGGACCCAGTACTTC.

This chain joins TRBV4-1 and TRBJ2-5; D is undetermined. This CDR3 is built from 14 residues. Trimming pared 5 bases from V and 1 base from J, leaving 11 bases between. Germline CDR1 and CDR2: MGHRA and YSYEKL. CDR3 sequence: CASSFQAFQETQYF. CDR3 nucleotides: TGCGCCAGCAGCTTTCAGGCCTTCCAAGAGACCCAGTACTTC.

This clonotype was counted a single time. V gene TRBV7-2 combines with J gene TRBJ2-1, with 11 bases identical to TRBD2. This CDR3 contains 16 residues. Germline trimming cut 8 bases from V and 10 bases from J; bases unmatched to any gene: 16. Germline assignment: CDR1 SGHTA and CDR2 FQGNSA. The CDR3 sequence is CASGKNSGGAGEEQFF. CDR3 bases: TGTGCCAGCGGAAAAAATAGCGGGGGGGCCGGCGAGGAGCAGTTCTTC. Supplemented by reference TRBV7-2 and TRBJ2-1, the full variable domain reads GAGVSQSPSNKVTEKGKDVELRCDPISGHTALYWYRQSLGQGLEFLIYFQGNSAPDKSGLPSDRFSAERTGGSVSTLTIQRTQQEDSAVYLCASGKNSGGAGEEQFFGPGTRLTVL.

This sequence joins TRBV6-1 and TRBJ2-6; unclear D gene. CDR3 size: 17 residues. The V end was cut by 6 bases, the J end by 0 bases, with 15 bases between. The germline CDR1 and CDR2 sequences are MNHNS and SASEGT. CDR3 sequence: CASSGVGLSSGANVLTF. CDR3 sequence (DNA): TGTGCCAGCAGCGGCGTGGGCCTAAGCTCTGGGGCCAACGTCCTGACTTTC.

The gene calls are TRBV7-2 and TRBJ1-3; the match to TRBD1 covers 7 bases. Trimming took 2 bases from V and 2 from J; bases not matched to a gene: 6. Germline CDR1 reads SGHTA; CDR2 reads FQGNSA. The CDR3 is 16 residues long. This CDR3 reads CASSLPTGATGNTIYF. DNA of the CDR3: TGTGCCAGCAGCTTACCTACAGGGGCCACTGGAAACACCATATATTTT.

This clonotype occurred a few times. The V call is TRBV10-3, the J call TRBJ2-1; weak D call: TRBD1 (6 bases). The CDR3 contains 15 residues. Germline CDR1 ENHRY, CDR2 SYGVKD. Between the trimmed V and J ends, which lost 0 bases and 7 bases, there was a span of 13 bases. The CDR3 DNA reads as TGTGCCATCAGTGAGTCGGCAGGGGCCTTGAATGAGCAGTTCTTC. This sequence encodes CAISESAGALNEQFF.

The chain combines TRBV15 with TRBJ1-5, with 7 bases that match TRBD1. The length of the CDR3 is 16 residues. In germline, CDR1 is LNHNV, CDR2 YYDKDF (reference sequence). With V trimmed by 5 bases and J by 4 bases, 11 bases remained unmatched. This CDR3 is CATSSKPGGGNQPQHF. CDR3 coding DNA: TGTGCCACCAGCTCAAAACCAGGGGGAGGTAATCAGCCCCAGCATTTT.

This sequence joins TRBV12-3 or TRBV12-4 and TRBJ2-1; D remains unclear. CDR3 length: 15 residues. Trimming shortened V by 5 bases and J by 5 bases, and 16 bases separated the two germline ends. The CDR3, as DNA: TGTGCCAGCAGTCTCCGCTCTACCCCTAACAATGAGCAGTTCTTC. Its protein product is CASSLRSTPNNEQFF.

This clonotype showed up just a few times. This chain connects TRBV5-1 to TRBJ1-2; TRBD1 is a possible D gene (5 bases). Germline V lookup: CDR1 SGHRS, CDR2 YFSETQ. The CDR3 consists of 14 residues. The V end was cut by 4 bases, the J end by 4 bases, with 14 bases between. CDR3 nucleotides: TGCGCCAGCAGCAGAGTAGACAGCAGCTATGGCTACACCTTC. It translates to CASSRVDSSYGYTF.

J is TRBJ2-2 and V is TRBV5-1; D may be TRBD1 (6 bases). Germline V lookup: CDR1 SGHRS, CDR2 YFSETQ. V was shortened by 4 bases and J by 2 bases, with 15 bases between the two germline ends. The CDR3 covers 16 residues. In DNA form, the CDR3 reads TGCGCCAGCAGCCCCAAGACAGGCTATAACACCGGGGAGCTGTTTTTT. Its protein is CASSPKTGYNTGELFF.

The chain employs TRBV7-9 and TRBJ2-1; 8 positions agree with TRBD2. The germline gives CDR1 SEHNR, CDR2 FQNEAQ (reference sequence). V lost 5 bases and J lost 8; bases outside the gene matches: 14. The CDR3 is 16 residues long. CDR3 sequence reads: CASSPVLRGGGDEQFF. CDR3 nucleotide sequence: TGTGCCAGCAGCCCAGTCCTACGGGGGGGTGGGGATGAGCAGTTCTTC.

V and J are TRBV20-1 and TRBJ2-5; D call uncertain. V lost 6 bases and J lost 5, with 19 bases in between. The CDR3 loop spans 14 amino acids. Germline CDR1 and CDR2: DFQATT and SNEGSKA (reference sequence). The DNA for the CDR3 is TGCAGTGCCCGTCGCGGCCCCTTGGGGGAGACCCAGTACTTC. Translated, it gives CSARRGPLGETQYF.

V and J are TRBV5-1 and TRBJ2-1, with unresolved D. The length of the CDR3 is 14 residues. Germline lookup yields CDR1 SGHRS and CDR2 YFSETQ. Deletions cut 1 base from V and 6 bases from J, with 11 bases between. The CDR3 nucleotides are TGCGCCAGCAGCTTGTACGAGGTTGGCAATGAGCAGTTCTTC. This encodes CASSLYEVGNEQFF.

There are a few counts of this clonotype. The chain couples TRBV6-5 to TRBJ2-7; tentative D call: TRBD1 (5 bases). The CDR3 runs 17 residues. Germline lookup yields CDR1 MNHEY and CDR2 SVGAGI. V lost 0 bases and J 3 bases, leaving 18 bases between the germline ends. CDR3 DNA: TGTGCCAGCAGTTACTCGAAGCGCCAGGGAAGAATCTACGAGCAGTACTTC. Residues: CASSYSKRQGRIYEQYF.

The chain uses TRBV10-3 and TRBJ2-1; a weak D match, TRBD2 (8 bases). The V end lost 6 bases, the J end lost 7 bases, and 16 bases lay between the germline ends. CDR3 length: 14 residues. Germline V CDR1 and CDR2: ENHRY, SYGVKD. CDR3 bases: TGTGCCATCAGAGGGGGCAGCGGGGGAAATGAGCAGTTCTTC. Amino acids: CAIRGGSGGNEQFF.